This TCR beta chain was sequenced during a study of cytomegalovirus exposure and HLA in healthy donors. CDR3 size: 13 residues. V gave up 5 bases and J gave up 4 bases, with 11 bases separating them. Germline loops: CDR1 SGHTA, CDR2 FQGNSA. General observations from the study: V segments that were indistinguishable, TRBV6-2 and TRBV6-3 among them, were omitted from analysis.

Both 60 Vbeta primers and 13 Jbeta primers went into the PCR. TCRdb's copy holds only in-frame clones and misses some; the assay was immunoSEQ multiplex PCR. The sample lists more than 85,000 clones, roughly 80% seen once, with roughly 9.1% in the top ten. Note on this clone: No antigen is known for it.

Material for sequencing was PBMCs. The clonotype originates from a man aged 25-45 years in good health and CMV-seropositive. This chain uses TRBV7-2 with TRBJ1-2, with D perhaps matching TRBD1 (5 bases). The CDR3 nucleotides are TGTGCCAGCAGCGCCGACAGTTTCTATGGCTACACCTTC. Encoded protein: CASSADSFYGYTF.